These 21 T cell receptor beta chains share one sample of origin, sequenced in a study of T cells in Graves' hyperthyroidism and ophthalmopathy. TCR beta CDR3 regions were amplified from RNA. The HTBI primer set was used in a first-round RT-PCR of the TCR CDR3. TCRdb used MiXCR to reprocess the multiplex PCR reads, holding one entry per CDR3 protein. The data hold 450,000 to 650,000 distinct CDR3 sequences, with roughly 15% observed a single time. What was sequenced was blood. Receptors originate from a woman aged 18-29 years with Graves' ophthalmopathy.

This clonotype was seen repeatedly, ten times or more. The chain uses TRBV11-3 and TRBJ2-7, with 12 bases lining up with TRBD2. CDR1 and CDR2 from the germline V gene are SGHNT and YENEEA. V shed 1 base and J 8 bases; nucleotides not matched to a gene: 6. The CDR3 spans 15 residues. The CDR3 nucleotides read TGTGCCAGCAGCTTAGGCGGACTAGCGGGAACCAAGCAGTACTTC. It translates to CASSLGGLAGTKQYF. The whole variable domain, filled in from reference TRBV11-3 and TRBJ2-7, reads EAGVVQSPRYKIIEKKQPVAFWCNPISGHNTLYWYLQNLGQGPELLIRYENEEAVDDSQLPKDRFSAERLKGVDSTLKIQPAELGDSAVYLCASSLGGLAGTKQYFGPGTRLTVT.

This clonotype has ten or more counts. This rearrangement joins TRBV12-3 or TRBV12-4 to TRBJ1-3; D is perhaps TRBD1 (6 bases). CDR3 length: 16 amino acids. The V end lost 6 bases, the J end lost 0 bases, and 15 bases lay between the germline ends. CDR3 in amino acids: CASRLEQGGSGNTIYF. The CDR3 DNA is TGTGCCAGCAGGTTGGAACAGGGAGGCTCTGGAAACACCATATATTTT.

In this sample, this clonotype turned up many times. This chain joins TRBV6-1 and TRBJ2-7; no reliable D call. CDR1 MNHNS and CDR2 SASEGT come from the germline V gene. V shed 7 bases and J shed 2 bases, with 15 bases lying between them. The CDR3 length is 14 residues. The CDR3 region is CASTPGRYTYEQYF. CDR3 coding DNA: TGTGCCAGCACTCCCGGTCGCTATACCTACGAGCAGTACTTC.

This clonotype was recorded many times. This rearrangement joins TRBV2 to TRBJ1-1, with D perhaps matching TRBD1 (5 bases). Trimming removed 4 bases from V and 3 bases from J, with 9 bases in between. Germline CDR1 SNHLY, CDR2 FYNNEI. The CDR3 sequence is 13 residues long. The CDR3: CASSVEGDTEAFF. In nucleotides, the CDR3 is TGTGCCAGCAGTGTCGAAGGGGACACTGAAGCTTTCTTT.

CDR3 coding DNA: TGTGCCATCAGTCCACTCCTAGGGGACTATGGCTACACCTTC. This sequence encodes CAISPLLGDYGYTF. V gene TRBV10-3 combines with J gene TRBJ1-2; perhaps TRBD1 as D (5 bases). The CDR3 runs to 14 residues. The V and J ends lost 5 bases and 3 bases respectively, with 13 bases between them. Germline V gene sequence: CDR1 ENHRY, CDR2 SYGVKD.

A few counts support this clonotype. The V and J genes are TRBV20-1 and TRBJ2-1, with D uncertain. This CDR3 is 16 amino acids long. CDR1 is DFQATT and CDR2 is SNEGSKA in the germline V gene (reference sequence). V shed 0 bases and J shed 0 bases, with 12 bases lying between them. CDR3 in amino acids: CSARDLGGASYNEQFF. The CDR3 coding sequence is TGCAGTGCTAGAGATTTGGGCGGAGCCTCCTACAATGAGCAGTTCTTC.

The chain has TRBV6-1 and TRBJ2-7; 9 bases agree with TRBD2. V shed 7 bases, J shed 3 bases, and the junction held 4 bases outside the gene matches. The CDR3 is 13 amino acids. CDR1 is MNHNS, CDR2 SASEGT, per germline. CDR3: CASNLAGDYEQYF. The CDR3 DNA reads as TGTGCCAGCAACTTAGCGGGAGACTACGAGCAGTACTTC.

This clonotype came up many times. This chain connects TRBV28 to TRBJ1-1; D not resolved. The CDR3 length is 12 residues. In germline, CDR1 is MDHEN, CDR2 SYDVKM. The ends were cut back, 10 bases at V and 0 bases at J, with 9 bases in the middle. CDR3 loop: CATEFLNTEAFF. As DNA, the CDR3 is TGTGCCACCGAATTCCTGAACACTGAAGCTTTCTTT.

The genes are TRBV19 and TRBJ2-7, with D possibly matching TRBD1 (5 bases). The CDR3 extends over 15 amino acids. Germline CDR1 and CDR2: LNHDA and SQIVND (reference sequence). V lost 3 bases to trimming and J lost 0 bases, with 12 bases between them. In DNA form, the CDR3 reads TGTGCCAGTAGTATTGGACGGACAAGCTCCTACGAGCAGTACTTC. Translation gives CASSIGRTSSYEQYF.

This clonotype has a count of ten or more. This chain connects TRBV12-3 or TRBV12-4 to TRBJ2-3; 8 nucleotides align to TRBD2. The CDR3 length is 16 residues. Losses at the gene ends were 6 bases for V and 1 base for J; bases not matched to a gene: 9. CDR3 protein: CASSYVGGLGTDTQYF. DNA of the CDR3: TGTGCCAGCAGCTACGTCGGGGGACTAGGCACAGATACGCAGTATTTT.

V usage is TRBV7-8 and J usage is TRBJ2-5; 9 nucleotides align to TRBD2. The CDR3 runs to 19 residues. The ends lost 4 bases at V and 0 bases at J; junction bases unmatched: 15. Germline V gives CDR1 SGHVS, CDR2 FQNEAQ. CDR3 loop: CASSSGGGLAGWYQETQYF. In DNA form, the CDR3 reads TGTGCCAGCAGCTCAGGGGGGGGACTAGCAGGATGGTACCAAGAGACCCAGTACTTC.

This clonotype occurred many times. The genes are TRBV7-3 and TRBJ2-1; 12 bases fit TRBD2. Germline V lookup: CDR1 SGHTA, CDR2 FQGTGA. The CDR3 has 15 residues. Trimming took 5 bases from V and 6 from J; bases not matched to a gene: 5. CDR3 amino acids: CASSPLAGGLNEQFF. DNA for the CDR3: TGTGCCAGCAGCCCACTAGCGGGAGGTCTCAATGAGCAGTTCTTC. Complete variable domain (other parts from reference TRBV7-3 and TRBJ2-1): GAGVSQTPSNKVTEKGKYVELRCDPISGHTALYWYRQSLGQGPEFLIYFQGTGAADDSGLPNDRFFAVRPEGSVSTLKIQRTERGDSAVYLCASSPLAGGLNEQFFGPGTRLTVL.

The chain joins TRBV5-1 to TRBJ1-4, with D possibly being TRBD1 (5 bases). The germline CDR1 and CDR2 sequences are SGHRS and YFSETQ. V was trimmed by 0 bases and J by 8 bases, leaving 11 bases between them. This CDR3 has 14 amino acids. CDR3 DNA: TGCGCCAGCAGCTTGGTTGGGGCGCGGGAAAAACTGTTTTTT. This codes for CASSLVGAREKLFF. Variable domain in full (rest from reference TRBV5-1 and TRBJ1-4): KAGVTQTPRYLIKTRGQQVTLSCSPISGHRSVSWYQQTPGQGLQFLFEYFSETQRNKGNFPGRFSGRQFSNSRSEMNVSTLELGDSALYLCASSLVGAREKLFFGSGTQLSVL.

In this sample, this clonotype turned up many times. V gene TRBV7-2 combines with J gene TRBJ2-3; 9 bases line up with TRBD2. Germline assignment: CDR1 SGHTA and CDR2 FQGNSA. The J segment lost 2 bases and the V segment lost 5 bases, leaving 5 bases of the junction unmatched. The CDR3 loop spans 15 amino acids. The CDR3 sequence is CASSPSGKPTDTQYF. In DNA form, the CDR3 reads TGTGCCAGCAGCCCTAGCGGGAAACCCACAGATACGCAGTATTTT.

With respect to this clonotype: A clone one base away is much larger, so this may be a read error. The V and J genes are TRBV20-1 and TRBJ2-7; 8 nucleotides line up with TRBD2. The CDR3 has 14 residues. CDR1 and CDR2 from the germline V gene are DFQATT and SNEGSKA (reference sequence). The CDR3 loop reads CSVRDLRREVEQYF. The CDR3, as DNA: TGCAGTGTTAGAGATCTGAGGCGGGAGGTCGAGCAGTACTTC.

This clonotype was detected a few times. The V call is TRBV28, the J call TRBJ2-2; no clear D. Germline V CDR1 and CDR2: MDHEN, SYDVKM. The CDR3 contains 14 residues. V lost 2 bases and J lost 1, with 5 bases in between. CDR3 sequence (DNA): TGTGCCAGCAGTTTACCGGGGAACACCGGGGAGCTGTTTTTT. Protein: CASSLPGNTGELFF.

In its sample, this clonotype was seen many times. The V call is TRBV9, the J call TRBJ2-7; perhaps TRBD1 as D (6 bases). The V end lost 4 bases, the J end lost 4 bases, and 33 bases lay between the germline ends. This CDR3 is built from 20 residues. Per the germline V gene, CDR1 is SGDLS and CDR2 is YYNGEE. The CDR3 loop reads CASSHNPGYRVDDDEYEQYF. CDR3 nucleotides: TGTGCCAGCAGCCACAACCCTGGGTACAGGGTTGACGACGACGAATACGAGCAGTACTTC.

The chain couples TRBV20-1 to TRBJ2-2; D not resolved. CDR1 is DFQATT, CDR2 SNEGSKA, per germline (reference sequence). Trimming shortened V by 1 base and J by 4 bases, and 10 bases separated the two germline ends. CDR3 length: 14 residues. As DNA, the CDR3 is TGCAGTGCTAGAGTGGTTAGCCTCACCGGGGAGCTGTTTTTT. It specifies CSARVVSLTGELFF.

This clonotype came up many times. The CDR3 nucleotides read TGTGCCAGCAGCGGACCGGAGAACACTGAAGCTTTCTTT. This translates into CASSGPENTEAFF. The chain is built from TRBV7-8 and TRBJ1-1, with unresolved D. The CDR3 spans 13 residues. V lost 5 bases to trimming and J lost 1 base, with 8 bases between them. Germline values: CDR1 SGHVS, CDR2 FQNEAQ.

The CDR3 loop reads CASSPLGGGLAGGHQETQYF. The CDR3, as DNA: TGTGCCAGCAGCCCCCTCGGGGGTGGACTAGCGGGGGGTCACCAAGAGACCCAGTACTTC. V is TRBV7-2 and J is TRBJ2-5; 14 bases map to TRBD2. J gave up 0 bases and V 5 bases, and 14 bases lay outside the gene matches. Germline V lookup: CDR1 SGHTA, CDR2 FQGNSA. The CDR3 extends over 20 amino acids.

This clonotype was detected many times. The J gene is TRBJ2-1, the V gene TRBV27; D is uncertain. This CDR3 contains 14 residues. From germline, CDR1 is MNHEY and CDR2 SMNVEV (reference sequence). V gave up 8 bases and J gave up 4 bases, with 15 bases separating them. The CDR3 sequence: CASLPASGYNEQFF. The CDR3 bases are TGTGCCAGCCTCCCTGCAAGTGGGTACAATGAGCAGTTCTTC.